This TCR beta chain was identified in a study of cytomegalovirus exposure and HLA in healthy donors (dated by TCRdb to about 2017). In terms of the full investigation: An earlier analysis of 587 of the donors reported about 260 Gb of sequence data and 117 million unique TCR beta sequences obtained from approximately 180 million T cells. Approximately 300 gigabases of sequencing data and 75 million to 85 million unique TCR sequences made up an early release that covered 500 to 700 HLA-typed donors. Of the roughly 400 genotyped donors, over 80% were placed in the genetic ancestry cluster associated with self-reported Caucasian donors. The study aimed to test whether signatures of past pathogen exposure could be identified by cataloging public T cell receptors. The study used immunosequencing to profile the T cell repertoires of approximately 690 subjects and linked those repertoires to cytomegalovirus serostatus. Besides the first cohort of roughly 700 subjects, a separate validation cohort made up of about 120 different subjects was used. The study combined high-throughput TCR immunosequencing, statistical association of individual TCRs with disease status, and machine learning to predict cytomegalovirus infection status. In a later analysis, previously published TCR beta repertoires from 666 donors were re-analyzed and high-resolution HLA genotyping was added so that TCR occurrence patterns could be studied. In the later analysis, no new phenotypic data were used to find candidate immune exposures; instead, reliance was placed on TCR beta sequences and their occurrence across donors. To decide whether each TCR beta V gene segment behaved as functional or pseudogenic, an earlier analysis of 587 of the donors relied on high-throughput TCR beta sequencing. Donor age, sex, ethnicity and CMV serostatus were collected together with the repertoire data. A later genetic analysis used genome-wide SNP genotypes for about three fifths of the 666 donors, treating that subset as a discovery cohort. Every discovery cohort repertoire had been produced on one sequencing platform. Class I and class II HLA loci were covered by the typing at four-digit resolution. The number of donors typed differed by locus, with about 629-630 for A, B, C, DRB1 and DQB1, roughly 550 for DQA1, 600 to 610 for DPA1, and some 440 for DPB1. A handful of DR-DQ haplotypes were handled as single units for association and clustering because linkage in the cohort was strong. Among roughly 400 genotyped donors of the cohort, an average of approximately 200,000 unique TCR beta nucleotide sequences was sequenced per donor, of which approximately 19% were non-productive.

For CDR1 and CDR2, the germline V gene lists SGDLS and YYNGEE. Relative to germline, V is missing 4 bases and J is missing 5 bases, with 10 bases of the junction outside any gene match. CDR3 length: 16 amino acids, cysteine to phenylalanine. This entry keeps only the CDR3 DNA: 48 bases, framed from base 1. Remarks on this clone: Its antigen is not yet known. No base qualities exist here, and no much larger clone lies one base off it.

Library method: the immunoSEQ multiplex PCR assay. A mixture of 60 forward primers for TCR Vbeta segments and 13 reverse primers for TCR Jbeta segments was used in the multiplex PCR. The CDR3 region of rearranged TCR beta genes was amplified from genomic DNA by a multiplex PCR assay. The Illumina HiSeq System was used to sequence the amplified TCR beta libraries as 87-base-pair reads. The original pipeline was this. A later analysis counted tens of millions of unique TCR beta chains across the 600 to 850 repertoires, and some 11 million of these chains were shared by at least two donors. Raw reads were error-corrected and collapsed into unique sequences with a nearest-neighbor algorithm that merged closely related sequences to remove PCR and sequencing errors. V, D and J gene segments were assigned by aligning CDR3 sequences to IMGT reference sequences. For a sequence to be retained, at least a six-nucleotide match to both a V gene segment and a J gene segment was required. A rearrangement counted as productive if the CDR3 had no stop codons and remained in frame with V and J, and every other rearrangement counted as non-productive. CDR3 was defined according to IMGT convention as the region running from the second conserved V-encoded cysteine to the conserved J-encoded phenylalanine. In an earlier analysis of roughly 580 of the donors, sequences lacking an unambiguous match to a single V gene segment were excluded. In an earlier analysis of approximately 500 of the donors, a V segment was called functional when productive rearrangements were above 56.7%, and segregating when the standard deviation between donors exceeded 5%. To diagnose cytomegalovirus status from the catalog of TCR beta chain sequences, a statistical classification framework was built. V and J gene assignment, in a later analysis, came from comparing TCR nucleotide sequences with IMGT/GENE-DB human TR gene sequences. Using the TCRdist pipeline, a later analysis assigned CDR3 sequences along with most-parsimonious VDJ recombination scenarios. In a later analysis, each TCR beta chain was defined by its CDR3 amino acid sequence together with its V-gene family, and reads without a unique V-gene family were excluded. In a later analysis, fewer than 650 highly shared, low-generation-probability nucleotide sequences were removed to address suspected cross-contamination and a sequencing artifact. In a later analysis, a clonal expansion index for each public chain was calculated from normalized within-repertoire ranks of inferred template counts. Generation probabilities in a later analysis came from a VDJ recombination model fitted to out-of-frame rearrangements, and those results were checked against IGoR. Hypergeometric tests were used in a later analysis to score TCR-TCR, TCR-HLA and TCR-CMV co-occurrence, with a repertoire-size bias correction applied to the TCR pairs. To estimate false discovery rates, a later analysis permuted the HLA or CMV assignments 20 times. In a later analysis, co-occurring TCRs were grouped using DBSCAN, with TCRdist sequence similarity added in when clustering inside HLA-allele-positive subsets. For co-occurrence clustering, repertoires with fewer than 30,000 or more than 120,000 public chains were excluded, along with a handful of repertoires with anomalous nucleotide sharing. The source is immuneACCESS, and TCRdb retained only in-frame sequences with V and J called. Part of the clones is not carried over; for the studies checked, unresolved V genes explain less than half of this, and the remainder is unexplained. The V and J calls and clone size come from that table; D and trimming were worked out from the DNA. The sample table lists about 120,000 clones, roughly four fifths of them with a count of one. The ten largest clones add up to around 2% of the sample.

In total, approximately 700 healthy bone marrow donors made up the cohort. All cohort members were sampled while nominally healthy, although unrecorded immune exposures were likely present. The donor was CMV seronegative and belonged to the group of 352 seronegative cohort members. A peripheral blood sample was collected from each donor, and TCR beta sequencing was performed on peripheral blood mononuclear cells. The Qiagen DNeasy Blood Extraction Kit was used to extract genomic DNA from the blood cell samples. The research as a whole found: The only immune exposure information available for the cohort was CMV serostatus. Because counts were too low, more than 15 rarely observed V segments, including chromosome 9 orphons, were left out of the earlier analysis of about 620 of the donors. HLA typing was unavailable for some donors at each locus, so association tests used only the typed subset. A further reported finding was that TCR beta sequences accurately predicted the HLA-A and HLA-B alleles for most subjects in the first cohort. Some IMGT-functional V segments, including TRBV6-2 and TRBV6-3, could not be told apart with the 87-base-pair reads, so those segments were excluded. Compared with the 666-donor mean, donors in an Asian-associated ancestry cluster had fewer N-insertions in productive TCRs, according to a later genetic analysis. V-gene and J-gene trimming of TCR beta chains was associated with a missense DCLRE1C variant in a later genetic analysis, and the association was replicated in an independent cohort. Most CMV-associated TCR beta chains appeared to be HLA-restricted in a later analysis, and the HLA associations seemed to be driven largely by CMV exposure. In vitro tests confirmed that a few of the cytomegalovirus-associated TCR beta chains recognize cytomegalovirus antigens. A cluster of highly shared sequence variants was judged likely to represent a technical artifact of the sequencing pipeline. Across donors, most TCR sequences were observed very rarely, whereas some public TCRs were present in many individuals. Linkage disequilibrium might explain the correlated functional status among segregating V segments, but an unknown experimental factor could not be ruled out. The classifier was reported to diagnose cytomegalovirus status with high specificity and sensitivity in both the original cohort and the validation cohort. In a later analysis, 16,951 TCR beta sequences were associated with specific HLA alleles at a false discovery rate of 0.05. A total of around 150 TCR beta chains were listed by the study as associated with cytomegalovirus. According to the authors, the approach could potentially be generalized to other disease states and immunological phenotypes. In a later analysis, HLA-associated TCR beta chains showed more clonal expansion and lower generation probabilities than non-associated chains that were equally common. According to a later analysis, parvovirus B19, influenza, CMV and Epstein-Barr virus appeared linked to several top co-occurrence clusters. A later analysis found that TCR association rates varied across HLA loci, with DRB1 alleles showing the most associated TCRs and HLA-C alleles the fewest. The presence/absence analyses assumed that sequencing depth was roughly uniform across donors, and that assumption may not be true. The cohort was sequenced for TCR beta chains only, and without alpha or paired-chain data the features that could be detected were limited. When HLA alleles, especially DR and DQ, strongly co-occurred, TCR associations were difficult to assign to individual alleles. In an earlier analysis of fewer than 750 of the donors, most TCR beta V segments were observed in productive rearrangements about 90% or about 30% of the time, broadly matching IMGT annotations.

The sample consisted of PBMCs. This receptor was taken from a man in his forties in good health and CMV-seronegative. This receptor chain uses TRBV9 and TRBJ2-7; TRBD2 lines up with 12 middle nucleotides. The CDR3 in this case is CASSPRLAGVPHEQYF. The DNA sequence follows: TGTGCCAGCAGCCCCAGACTAGCGGGGGTGCCCCACGAGCAGTACTTC.